Below are 6 T cell receptor beta chains sequenced from a single sample in a study of T-cell memory formation after mild COVID-19. TCRdb re-analysed the 5' RACE reads in MiXCR, keeping a single row per CDR3 protein. The sample lists approximately 40,000 distinct CDR3 sequences; more than 9.5% were seen once. What was sequenced was PBMCs or a T cell subset sorted from them (not recorded which). Every receptor here comes from a man younger than 35 who had mild COVID-19 (a few samples of this study predate the infection). Cell type and time point are not known.

This clonotype was picked up many times. For the CDR3, the DNA is TGTGCCAGCAGTTACTCCCCTAAAGGGGGCATCGAGCAGTACGTC. This codes for CASSYSPKGGIEQYV. The gene calls are TRBV6-2 or TRBV6-3 and TRBJ2-7, with 7 bases identical to TRBD1. CDR3 length equals 15 residues. Trimming cost V 0 bases and J 6 bases; bases outside gene matches: 8. Germline values: CDR1 MNHEY, CDR2 SVGEGT.

This clonotype was counted many times. V usage is TRBV20-1 and J usage is TRBJ2-7; the D gene is possibly TRBD1 (7 bases). CDR1 is DFQATT and CDR2 is SNEGSKA in the germline V gene (reference sequence). This CDR3 is built from 16 residues. Trimming shortened V by 3 bases and J by 3 bases, and 21 bases separated the two germline ends. The CDR3 bases are TGCAGTGCTAGTTTCCGGAACAGGGGACTTTACTACGAGCAGTACGTC. Amino acid sequence: CSASFRNRGLYYEQYV.

This clonotype was counted many times. The chain is built from TRBV7-2 and TRBJ1-2; D may be TRBD1 (5 bases). Germline CDR1 reads SGHTA; CDR2 reads FQGNSA. This CDR3 is built from 13 residues. Trimming stripped 5 bases from V and 4 bases from J, with 11 bases between. The CDR3 DNA reads as TGTGCCAGCAGCGTTGGGGGGGGCTATGGCTACACCTTC. Amino acid sequence: CASSVGGGYGYTF. Variable domain in full (rest from reference TRBV7-2 and TRBJ1-2): GAGVSQSPSNKVTEKGKDVELRCDPISGHTALYWYRQSLGQGLEFLIYFQGNSAPDKSGLPSDRFSAERTGGSVSTLTIQRTQQEDSAVYLCASSVGGGYGYTFGSGTRLTVV.

Ten or more counts support this clonotype. This chain links TRBV10-2 with TRBJ1-1; the D is unclear. In germline, CDR1 is WSHSY, CDR2 SAAADI. Trimming removed 4 bases at V and 0 bases at J, with 6 bases between. The CDR3 covers 13 residues. This chain's CDR3 is CASSGGVNTEAFF. In DNA form, the CDR3 reads TGCGCCAGCAGTGGGGGAGTGAACACTGAAGCTTTCTTT.

This clonotype has ten or more counts. The rearrangement joins TRBV7-2 to TRBJ2-2; D ambiguous. The CDR3 extends over 13 amino acids. Germline V CDR1 and CDR2: SGHTA, FQGNSA. Trimming cost V 7 bases and J 0 bases, with 6 bases left between them. CDR3 DNA: TGTGCCAGCACCCCAGCGAACACCGGGGAGCTGTTTTTT. Amino acids: CASTPANTGELFF.

There are many counts of this clonotype. The chain uses TRBV7-3 and TRBJ2-6, with a weak D call TRBD2 (7 bases). The V gene's germline CDR1 is SGHTA and CDR2 FQGTGA. CDR3 size: 15 residues. V gave up 4 bases and J gave up 2 bases, with 9 bases separating them. CDR3 nucleotides: TGTGCCAGCAGCTGGGGGGGCACTGGGGCCAACGTCCTGACTTTC. It codes for CASSWGGTGANVLTF.